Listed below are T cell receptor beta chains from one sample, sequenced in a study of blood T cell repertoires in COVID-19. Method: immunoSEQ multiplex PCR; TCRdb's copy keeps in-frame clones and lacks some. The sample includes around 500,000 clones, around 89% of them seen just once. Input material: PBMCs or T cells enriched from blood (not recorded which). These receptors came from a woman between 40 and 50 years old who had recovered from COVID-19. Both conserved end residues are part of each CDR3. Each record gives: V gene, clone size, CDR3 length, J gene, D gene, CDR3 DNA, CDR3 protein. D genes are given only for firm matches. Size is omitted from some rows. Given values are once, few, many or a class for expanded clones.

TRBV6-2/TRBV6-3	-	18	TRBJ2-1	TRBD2	TGTGCCAGCAGTTACTCCGCGCTAGCGGGAGGGTCTTACAATGAGCAGTTCTTC	CASSYSALAGGSYNEQFF
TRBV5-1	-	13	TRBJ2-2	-	TGCGCCAGCAGGACAGATAACACCGGGGAGCTGTTTTTT	CASRTDNTGELFF
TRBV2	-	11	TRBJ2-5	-	TGTGCCAGCAGGGCTTGGGAGACCCAGTACTTC	CASRAWETQYF
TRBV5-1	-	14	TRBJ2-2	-	TGCGCCAGCAGCCCCGGGTACGACACCGGGGAGCTGTTTTTT	CASSPGYDTGELFF
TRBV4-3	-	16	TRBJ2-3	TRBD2	TGCGCCAGCAGCCAAGTGGCGCGGGAGGGCACAGATACGCAGTATTTT	CASSQVAREGTDTQYF
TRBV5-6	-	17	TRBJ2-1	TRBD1	TGTGCCAGCAGCTCTTCGGGACAGGGTCCAGAGGTCAATGAGCAGTTCTTC	CASSSSGQGPEVNEQFF
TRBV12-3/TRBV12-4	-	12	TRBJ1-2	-	TGTGCCAGCAGTTTCGAGGGCGACGGCTACACCTTC	CASSFEGDGYTF
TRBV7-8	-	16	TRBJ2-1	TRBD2	TGTGCCAGCAGCTTAGCTTCTAGCGGGGCACACAATGAGCAGTTCTTC	CASSLASSGAHNEQFF
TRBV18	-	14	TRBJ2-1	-	TGTGCCAGCTCACCTAGGCGGAACTACAATGAGCAGTTCTTC	CASSPRRNYNEQFF
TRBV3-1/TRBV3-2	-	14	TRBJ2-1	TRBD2	TGTGCCAGCAGCCCTAGCGGAACCTACAATGAGCAGTTCTTC	CASSPSGTYNEQFF
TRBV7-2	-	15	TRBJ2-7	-	TGTGCCAGCAGCTTAGGGGCGGGACTTCCCTACGAGCAGTACTTC	CASSLGAGLPYEQYF
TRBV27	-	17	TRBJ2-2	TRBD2	TGTGCCAGCAGTCCTAGACTAGCGATCTCCCTTCCCGGGGAGCTGTTTTTT	CASSPRLAISLPGELFF
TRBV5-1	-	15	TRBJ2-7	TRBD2	TGCGCCAGCAGCCCCGGGACTAGCGCTAGCTACGAGCAGTACTTC	CASSPGTSASYEQYF
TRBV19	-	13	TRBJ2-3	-	TGTGCCAGTGGAACACAGGGAACAGATACGCAGTATTTT	CASGTQGTDTQYF
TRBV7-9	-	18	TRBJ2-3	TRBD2	TGTGCCAGCAGCGATAGTAGGACTAGCGGAACCCGCGACGGTACGCAGTATTTT	CASSDSRTSGTRDGTQYF
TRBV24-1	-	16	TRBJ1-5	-	TGTGCCACCAGTGGGGGGGAGGGCTATAGCAATCAGCCCCAGCATTTT	CATSGGEGYSNQPQHF
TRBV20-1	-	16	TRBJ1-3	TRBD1	TGCAGTGCTAGTATCGACAGGGGGCCTCATGGAAACACCATATATTTT	CSASIDRGPHGNTIYF
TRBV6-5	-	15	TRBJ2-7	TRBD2	TGTGCCAGCAGTTATCCCGCTAGCGGGACGATCGAGCAGTACTTC	CASSYPASGTIEQYF
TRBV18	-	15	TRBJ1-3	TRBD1	TGTGCCAGCTCACCCCCAGGACAGGGAGGAAACACCATATATTTT	CASSPPGQGGNTIYF
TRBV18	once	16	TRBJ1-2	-	TGTGCCAGCTCACCCTCAGCGAAGGGGGCTAACTATGGCTACACCTTC	CASSPSAKGANYGYTF
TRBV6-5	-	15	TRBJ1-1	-	TGTGCCAGCAGTCTCTTCCTGACAGCGAACACTGAAGCTTTCTTT	CASSLFLTANTEAFF
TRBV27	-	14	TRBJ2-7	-	TGTGCCAGCAGTTTGGGGGGAAGCCCAAACGAGCAGTACTTC	CASSLGGSPNEQYF
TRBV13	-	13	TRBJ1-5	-	TGTGCCAGCAGCTCGTCCCGCAATCAGCCCCAGCATTTT	CASSSSRNQPQHF
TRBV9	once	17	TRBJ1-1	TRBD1	TGTGCCAGCAGCGACCCGGGACAGGGTCTCATGAACACTGAAGCTTTCTTT	CASSDPGQGLMNTEAFF
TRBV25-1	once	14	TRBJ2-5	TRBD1	TGTGCCAGCAGTCCGGGACAGGGCTATGAGACCCAGTACTTC	CASSPGQGYETQYF
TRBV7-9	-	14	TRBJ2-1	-	TGTGCCAGCAGCTTATCAGGGGCCCTCGATGAGCAGTTCTTC	CASSLSGALDEQFF
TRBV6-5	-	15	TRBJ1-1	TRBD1	TGTGCCAGCAGTTCGTACAGGGGGATGAACACTGAAGCTTTCTTT	CASSSYRGMNTEAFF
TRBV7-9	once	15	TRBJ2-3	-	TGTGCCAGCAGCTTAGCATTGGCAGTTCCAGATACGCAGTATTTT	CASSLALAVPDTQYF
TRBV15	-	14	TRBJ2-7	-	TGTGCCACCAGCAGTCTAGCCAGCTCCTACGAGCAGTACTTC	CATSSLASSYEQYF
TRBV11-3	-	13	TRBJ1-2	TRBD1	TGTGCCAGCAGCCCTCAGGGGGCGCATGGCTACACCTTC	CASSPQGAHGYTF
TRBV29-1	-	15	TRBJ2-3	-	TGCAGCGGCTCGGACAGGAGGGCCCGCACAGATACGCAGTATTTT	CSGSDRRARTDTQYF
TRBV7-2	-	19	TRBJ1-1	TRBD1	TGTGCCAGCAGCCCGAAGAGGGACAGGGCATGGTCCGTGGGCACTGAAGCTTTCTTT	CASSPKRDRAWSVGTEAFF
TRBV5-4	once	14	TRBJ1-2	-	TGTGCCAGCAGCTTCCCAGGGGATTCTTATGGCTACACCTTC	CASSFPGDSYGYTF
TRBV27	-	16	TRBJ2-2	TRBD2	TGTGCCAGCAGTCCAAGGACTAGCGGGAACACCGGGGAGCTGTTTTTT	CASSPRTSGNTGELFF
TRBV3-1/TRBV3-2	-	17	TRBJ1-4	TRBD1	TGTGCCAGCAGCTTACCGGGACAGGGCGGTTCCGATGAAAAACTGTTTTTT	CASSLPGQGGSDEKLFF
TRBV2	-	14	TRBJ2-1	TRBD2	TGTGCCAGCAGTGAAAGGGTAGCGGGACCTGAGCAGTTCTTC	CASSERVAGPEQFF
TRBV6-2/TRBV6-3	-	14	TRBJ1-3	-	TGTGCCAGCAGTTACCCCGACAGTGGAAACACCATATATTTT	CASSYPDSGNTIYF
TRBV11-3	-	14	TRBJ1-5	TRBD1	TGTGCCAGCAGCCCGGGACAGAGCAATCAGCCCCAGCATTTT	CASSPGQSNQPQHF
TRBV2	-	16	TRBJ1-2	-	TGTGCCAGCAGTGAGGGGAGCACAGGGTTTATTAGTGGCTACACCTTC	CASSEGSTGFISGYTF
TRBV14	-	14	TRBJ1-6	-	TGTGCCAGCAGCCCCGGGTCCCGAAGCTCACCCCTCCACTTT	CASSPGSRSSPLHF
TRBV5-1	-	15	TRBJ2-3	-	TGCGCCAGCAGCCCTGTGGGGGCCAAAACAGATACGCAGTATTTT	CASSPVGAKTDTQYF
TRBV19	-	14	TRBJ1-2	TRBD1	TGTGCCAGTAGTGGGACAGGGGGTAACTATGGCTACACCTTC	CASSGTGGNYGYTF
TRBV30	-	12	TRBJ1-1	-	TGTGCCTGGAGGAACGGGAACACTGAAGCTTTCTTT	CAWRNGNTEAFF
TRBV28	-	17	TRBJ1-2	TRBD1	TGTGCCAGCAGCCCCGGGCCCCGGACAGGGAGGATTGGTGGCTACACCTTC	CASSPGPRTGRIGGYTF
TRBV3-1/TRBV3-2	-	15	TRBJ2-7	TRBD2	TGTGCCAGCAGCCAAGGGTCGCTAGCGGGCTACGAGCAGTACTTC	CASSQGSLAGYEQYF
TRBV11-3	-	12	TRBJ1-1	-	TGTGCCAGCAGCTTAGCTCGGGCTGAAGCTTTCTTT	CASSLARAEAFF
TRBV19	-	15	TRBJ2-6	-	TGTGCCAGTAGTATAAAAGGGGCTGGGGCCAACGTCCTGACTTTC	CASSIKGAGANVLTF
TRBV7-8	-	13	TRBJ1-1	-	TGTGCCAGCAGCTTAGCGGAGGGGACTGAAGCTTTCTTT	CASSLAEGTEAFF
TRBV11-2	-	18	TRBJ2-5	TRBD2	TGTGCCAGCAGCTTAAGGTTGTCTAGCGGAGGGGTCGGGGAGACCCAGTACTTC	CASSLRLSSGGVGETQYF
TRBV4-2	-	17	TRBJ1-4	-	TGTGCCAGCAGCCACCCGGGCCCCGCAGGGGCTAATGAAAAACTGTTTTTT	CASSHPGPAGANEKLFF
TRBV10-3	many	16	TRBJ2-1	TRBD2	TGTGCCATCAGTGGAATAGTGCCTAGCGGGGGCTATGAGCAGTTCTTC	CAISGIVPSGGYEQFF